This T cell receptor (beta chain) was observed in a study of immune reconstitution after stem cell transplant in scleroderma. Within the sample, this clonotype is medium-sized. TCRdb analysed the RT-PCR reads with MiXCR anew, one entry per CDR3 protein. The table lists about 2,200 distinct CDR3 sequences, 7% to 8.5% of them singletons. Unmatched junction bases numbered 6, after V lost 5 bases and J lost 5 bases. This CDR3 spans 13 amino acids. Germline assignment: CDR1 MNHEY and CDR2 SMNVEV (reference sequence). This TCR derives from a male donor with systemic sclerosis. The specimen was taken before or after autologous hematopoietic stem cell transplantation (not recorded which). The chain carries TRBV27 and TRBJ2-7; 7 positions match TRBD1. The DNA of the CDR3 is TGTGCCAGCAGTCCCCGACAGGGTCACGAGCAGTACTTC. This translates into CASSPRQGHEQYF.